This entry features one T cell receptor (beta chain) sequence. The record originates from a study of blood T cell repertoires in COVID-19. Study in general: The United States, Italy and Spain supplied acute and convalescent COVID-19 samples.

As processed by the authors: Reference gene primer amplification in the assay estimated nucleated cell counts. Produced via immunoSEQ multiplex PCR; TCRdb's table is partial and in-frame only. The V and J calls and the clone size are those of that table, but D and trimming were determined from the DNA. The sample lists over 130,000 clones, roughly 80% occurring once. Germline assignment: CDR1 MDHEN and CDR2 SYDVKM. This CDR3 region has 13 residues. Trimming removed 3 bases from V and 5 bases from J, with 8 bases in between. The source of this sequence is a woman in her 50s with active or convalescent COVID-19. The sample was peripheral blood. V is TRBV28 and J is TRBJ2-1; no definite D call. DNA for the CDR3: TGTGCCAGCAGTTTGCCGGCGGACAATGAGCAGTTCTTC. This encodes CASSLPADNEQFF.